This T cell receptor beta chain was documented in a study of T cells after yellow fever vaccination. TCRdb reprocessed the 5' RACE reads via MiXCR and lists one record per CDR3 protein. The sample yields about 99,000 distinct CDR3 sequences, under 6.5% seen once. Germline lookup yields CDR1 LGHNA and CDR2 YNFKEQ. J gave up 8 bases and V 3 bases, and 3 bases lay outside the gene matches. The CDR3 sequence is 14 residues long. The gene calls are TRBV4-2 and TRBJ1-6; the match to TRBD1 covers 8 bases. Material: CD8+ T cells sorted from PBMCs, obtained 10 days after the yellow fever booster vaccination. The clonotype originates from a man younger than 35 who received the YFV17D yellow fever vaccine. The CDR3 DNA reads as TGTGCCAGCAGCCAGGGGGACAGGCATTCACCCCTCCACTTT. The encoded protein is CASSQGDRHSPLHF.